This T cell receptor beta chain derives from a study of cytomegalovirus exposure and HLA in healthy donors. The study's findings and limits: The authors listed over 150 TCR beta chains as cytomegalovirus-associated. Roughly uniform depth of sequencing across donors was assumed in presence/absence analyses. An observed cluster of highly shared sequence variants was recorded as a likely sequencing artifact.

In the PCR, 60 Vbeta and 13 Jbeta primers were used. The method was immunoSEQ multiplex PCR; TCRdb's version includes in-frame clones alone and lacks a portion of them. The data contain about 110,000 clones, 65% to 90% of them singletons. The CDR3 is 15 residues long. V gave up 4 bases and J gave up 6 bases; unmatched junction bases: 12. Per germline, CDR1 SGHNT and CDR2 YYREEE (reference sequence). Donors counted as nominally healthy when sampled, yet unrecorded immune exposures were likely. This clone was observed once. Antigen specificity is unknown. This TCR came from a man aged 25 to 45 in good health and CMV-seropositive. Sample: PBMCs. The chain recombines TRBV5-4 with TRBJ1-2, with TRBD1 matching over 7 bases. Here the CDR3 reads CASSGVTGDRDGYTF. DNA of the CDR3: TGTGCCAGCAGCGGAGTTACAGGGGATCGGGATGGCTACACCTTC. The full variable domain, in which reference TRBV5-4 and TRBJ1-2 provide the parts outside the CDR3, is ETGVTQSPTHLIKTRGQQVTLRCSSQSGHNTVSWYQQALGQGPQFIFQYYREEENGRGNFPPRFSGLQFPNYSSELNVNALELDDSALYLCASSGVTGDRDGYTFGSGTRLTVV.